What follows are 26 T cell receptor beta chains derived from one specimen sequenced in a study of OX40 agonist ivuxolimab in advanced cancers. Clones were read by immunoSEQ multiplex PCR, and TCRdb kept only the in-frame ones, dropping some. The data show 70,000 to 90,000 clones, with 91% seen just once and about 7.6% held by the top ten. This specimen was CD4+ or CD8+ T cells sorted from blood, taken in a trial of the OX40 agonist ivuxolimab. Every receptor here comes from an adult with an advanced solid tumor such as melanoma, head and neck, liver or kidney cancer.

The chain recombines TRBV28 with TRBJ1-5; D is undetermined. The CDR3 is 18 residues long. CDR1 is MDHEN, CDR2 SYDVKM, per germline. The V end lost 2 bases, the J end lost 0 bases, and 17 bases lay between the germline ends. CDR3 sequence (DNA): TGTGCCAGCAGTTTAGCCATCTCCCTCCTACATAGCAATCAGCCCCAGCATTTT. It specifies CASSLAISLLHSNQPQHF.

The rearrangement uses TRBV30 and TRBJ1-3; D unclear. Germline V gene sequence: CDR1 GTSNPN, CDR2 SVGIG (reference sequence). The CDR3 is made up of 12 amino acids. The ends were cut back, 2 bases at V and 3 bases at J, with 5 bases in the middle. The CDR3 spells CAWSPGGNTIYF. The CDR3 DNA reads as TGTGCCTGGAGTCCAGGTGGAAACACCATATATTTT.

CDR3 sequence (DNA): TGTGCCAGCAGTTCGGGGGGGGTCACAGATACGCAGTATTTT. It codes for CASSSGGVTDTQYF. This chain joins TRBV28 and TRBJ2-3; 8 bases align to TRBD2. Germline V lookup: CDR1 MDHEN, CDR2 SYDVKM. This CDR3 has 14 residues. With 4 bases clipped from V and 2 bases from J, the junction kept 2 bases outside the gene matches.

DNA of the CDR3: TGTGCCAGCAGAGGCCCACAGGGAAGGTTTGATGAAAAACTGTTTTTT. Protein: CASRGPQGRFDEKLFF. The V call is TRBV6-6, the J call TRBJ1-4, with a possible D match to TRBD1 (6 bases). The germline V and J ends were trimmed by 6 bases and 6 bases, with 20 bases remaining between them. CDR3 length: 16 residues. Germline assignment: CDR1 MNHNY and CDR2 SVGAGI (reference sequence).

The CDR3 loop reads CASSIMGQGNTIYF. The CDR3 coding sequence is TGTGCCAGTAGTATAATGGGACAGGGAAACACCATATATTTT. The chain joins TRBV19 to TRBJ1-3; 7 bases match TRBD1. The CDR3 extends over 14 amino acids. V dropped 2 bases and J dropped 4; count of bases not matched to a gene: 2. Germline lookup yields CDR1 LNHDA and CDR2 SQIVND (reference sequence).

This clone came up a few times. V is TRBV19 and J is TRBJ1-2; no definite D call. Germline V gene lookup returns CDR1 LNHDA and CDR2 SQIVND (reference sequence). V shed 5 bases and J shed 5 bases, with 6 bases lying between them. This CDR3 spans 11 amino acids. This CDR3 reads CASSLWYGYTF. The CDR3 nucleotides are TGTGCCAGTAGTCTCTGGTATGGCTACACCTTC.

V gene TRBV9 combines with J gene TRBJ2-1; 10 positions match TRBD2. V lost 1 base, J lost 4 bases, and 8 bases stayed unmatched. The CDR3 sequence is 17 residues long. Germline CDR1 reads SGDLS; CDR2 reads YYNGEE. CDR3: CASSVLGLAGAYNEQFF. The CDR3 bases are TGTGCCAGCAGCGTACTGGGCCTAGCGGGAGCGTACAATGAGCAGTTCTTC.

The chain is built from TRBV6-5 and TRBJ2-6; D not certain. The CDR3 loop spans 13 amino acids. Germline values: CDR1 MNHEY, CDR2 SVGAGI. V was clipped by 6 bases and J by 4 bases, with 7 bases between them. CDR3 protein: CASSSGGANVLTF. The DNA of the CDR3 is TGTGCCAGCAGCTCTGGAGGGGCCAACGTCCTGACTTTC.

This chain uses TRBV5-1 with TRBJ2-1, with 7 bases fitting TRBD1. The CDR3 consists of 15 residues. From germline, CDR1 is SGHRS and CDR2 YFSETQ. Trimming cost V 0 bases and J 5 bases; bases outside gene matches: 5. CDR3 in DNA: TGCGCCAGCAGCTTGGAACAGGGGACCCACAATGAGCAGTTCTTC. Residues: CASSLEQGTHNEQFF. Variable domain in full (rest from reference TRBV5-1 and TRBJ2-1): KAGVTQTPRYLIKTRGQQVTLSCSPISGHRSVSWYQQTPGQGLQFLFEYFSETQRNKGNFPGRFSGRQFSNSRSEMNVSTLELGDSALYLCASSLEQGTHNEQFFGPGTRLTVL.

V and J are TRBV6-7 and TRBJ1-5, with TRBD1 identical over 10 bases. TRBV6-7 falls under the ORF class, with uncertain function. This CDR3 has 19 amino acids. V gave up 4 bases and J gave up 2 bases; unmatched junction bases: 14. DNA for the CDR3: TGTGCCAGCAGTTCCATGACAGGGGGCTGTCGTATACGCAATCAGCCCCAGCATTTT. Translating it yields CASSSMTGGCRIRNQPQHF.

The chain joins TRBV2 to TRBJ2-5; the match to TRBD2 covers 8 bases. This CDR3 spans 15 amino acids. V lost 0 bases and J lost 4; bases outside the gene matches: 4. CDR1 SNHLY and CDR2 FYNNEI come from the germline V gene. The CDR3 spells CASSEAPAGGETQYF. The CDR3 DNA follows: TGTGCCAGCAGTGAAGCGCCTGCGGGGGGAGAGACCCAGTACTTC.

This clone was observed a single time. The chain recombines TRBV30 with TRBJ1-1, with 7 nucleotides matching TRBD1. The germline V gene encodes CDR1 GTSNPN and CDR2 SVGIG (reference sequence). The CDR3 consists of 14 residues. The trim removed 1 base at V and 11 bases at J, leaving 13 bases unmatched. CDR3 bases: TGTGCCTGGAGTGCCCCCCAGGGGGTGGTTAAGGCTTTCTTT. Translated, it gives CAWSAPQGVVKAFF. Drawing the rest from reference TRBV30 and TRBJ1-1, the complete variable domain is SQTIHQWPATLVQPVGSPLSLECTVEGTSNPNLYWYRQAAGRGLQLLFYSVGIGQISSEVPQNLSASRPQDRQFILSSKKLLLSDSGFYLCAWSAPQGVVKAFFGQGTRLTVV.

The rearrangement joins TRBV6-1 to TRBJ2-3; D uncertain. With 1 base removed from V and 1 base from J, the gap between germline ends came to 6 bases. The CDR3 totals 14 residues. CDR1 and CDR2 from the germline V gene are MNHNS and SASEGT. The CDR3 DNA sequence: TGTGCCAGCAGTGAAGAATGGGGCACAGATACGCAGTATTTT. Its protein is CASSEEWGTDTQYF.

This clone has only one observation. The chain links TRBV7-2 to TRBJ2-1, with TRBD2 as a possible D gene (6 bases). Trimming cost V 4 bases and J 2 bases, with 12 bases left between them. CDR3 length: 15 residues. Germline CDR1 is SGHTA and CDR2 is FQGNSA. CDR3: CASSYEGGTYNEQFF. The DNA of the CDR3 is TGTGCCAGCAGCTACGAGGGAGGTACCTACAATGAGCAGTTCTTC.

This chain links TRBV6-6 with TRBJ2-3; no clear D. Germline CDR1 is MNHNY and CDR2 is SVGAGI (reference sequence). CDR3 size: 15 residues. Deletions cut 2 bases from V and 1 base from J, with 10 bases between. The CDR3 sequence is CASSYHRPGTDTQYF. CDR3 DNA sequence: TGTGCCAGCAGTTACCATCGTCCGGGCACAGATACGCAGTATTTT.

The J gene is TRBJ1-2, the V gene TRBV27; D gene uncertain. This CDR3 region has 13 residues. V lost 2 bases to trimming and J lost 0 bases, with 4 bases between them. Looked up from germline, CDR1 is MNHEY and CDR2 is SMNVEV (reference sequence). The CDR3: CASSLSSNYGYTF. The CDR3 DNA reads as TGTGCCAGCAGTTTAAGTTCTAACTATGGCTACACCTTC.

For the CDR3, the DNA is TGTGCCAGCAGTGGTTACAGTGAGCTCCACTCCTACGAGCAGTACTTC. It specifies CASSGYSELHSYEQYF. The J gene is TRBJ2-7, the V gene TRBV25-1; no reliable D call. The CDR3 runs 16 residues. V was shortened by 4 bases and J by 0 bases, with 16 bases between the two germline ends. CDR1 and CDR2 from the germline V gene are MGHDK and SYGVNS.

The V and J genes are TRBV29-1 and TRBJ2-5; 8 nucleotides align to TRBD2. In germline, CDR1 is SQVTM, CDR2 ANQGSEA. The CDR3 is 16 residues long. The V and J ends lost 3 bases and 5 bases, in that order; junction bases with no gene match: 14. The CDR3 loop is CSVEGGGAGVGETQYF. In DNA, the CDR3 is TGCAGCGTTGAGGGGGGAGGAGCGGGAGTAGGGGAGACCCAGTACTTC.

Points on this clone: Other DNA sequences in the same sample also yield this CDR3. The V call is TRBV30, the J call TRBJ1-5, with D possibly matching TRBD1 (5 bases). Germline V gene sequence: CDR1 GTSNPN, CDR2 SVGIG (reference sequence). Trimming pared 1 base from V and 5 bases from J, leaving 9 bases between. The CDR3 loop spans 13 amino acids. CDR3 sequence reads: CAWSAQGDQPQHF. CDR3 bases: TGTGCCTGGAGTGCCCAGGGAGATCAGCCCCAGCATTTT.

This chain joins TRBV9 and TRBJ1-1, with D perhaps matching TRBD1 (5 bases). The CDR3 loop spans 16 amino acids. Germline V CDR1 and CDR2: SGDLS, YYNGEE. Trimming stripped 0 bases from V and 5 bases from J, with 17 bases between. The chain's CDR3 is CASSVVPGLEGTEAFF. The CDR3 DNA follows: TGTGCCAGCAGCGTAGTGCCAGGGTTAGAGGGGACTGAAGCTTTCTTT. Full variable domain (outside the CDR3, taken from reference TRBV9 and TRBJ1-1): DSGVTQTPKHLITATGQRVTLRCSPRSGDLSVYWYQQSLDQGLQFLIQYYNGEERAKGNILERFSAQQFPDLHSELNLSSLELGDSALYFCASSVVPGLEGTEAFFGQGTRLTVV.

The rearrangement links TRBV28 to TRBJ2-7, with TRBD1 matching over 8 bases. The CDR3 extends over 14 amino acids. CDR1 and CDR2 (germline): MDHEN, SYDVKM. After removal of 6 bases from V and 5 bases from J, the junction contained 9 bases not matched to a gene. The CDR3 here is CASRLGQGANEQYF. The CDR3 bases are TGTGCCAGCAGGTTAGGGCAGGGGGCCAACGAGCAGTACTTC.

The chain has TRBV10-2 and TRBJ1-5; D remains unclear. This CDR3 is 14 amino acids long. Germline V gene data show CDR1 as WSHSY and CDR2 as SAAADI. V was shortened by 2 bases and J by 2 bases, with 7 bases between the two germline ends. CDR3 region: CASSEGRGNQPQHF. The CDR3 DNA reads TGCGCCAGCAGTGAGGGTAGAGGCAATCAGCCCCAGCATTTT.

The rearrangement joins TRBV5-6 to TRBJ2-7; D possibly uses TRBD1 or TRBD2 (5 bases each). This CDR3 contains 16 residues. Germline V gene sequence: CDR1 SGHDT, CDR2 YYEEEE. Between the trimmed V and J ends, which lost 3 bases and 3 bases, there was a span of 19 bases. CDR3 nucleotide sequence: TGTGCCAGCAGCTCCAGGTTTGAGGGGTGGGTCTACGAGCAGTACTTC. Encoded protein: CASSSRFEGWVYEQYF.

This clone was observed a single time. The chain couples TRBV19 to TRBJ2-3, with TRBD2 matching 9 bases. J gave up 4 bases and V 6 bases, and 8 bases lay outside the gene matches. Germline loops: CDR1 LNHDA, CDR2 SQIVND (reference sequence). This CDR3 is built from 15 residues. The CDR3 reads CASRAGSGGSDTQYF. In DNA, the CDR3 is TGTGCCAGTAGGGCAGGTAGCGGGGGCTCAGATACGCAGTATTTT.

This clone was recorded only once. The CDR3 spells CATSPRTSTGNTIYF. The CDR3, as DNA: TGTGCCACCAGCCCGAGGACAAGTACTGGAAACACCATATATTTT. V is TRBV15 and J is TRBJ1-3, with TRBD1 as a possible D gene (5 bases). Germline V lookup: CDR1 LNHNV, CDR2 YYDKDF (reference sequence). The V end lost 5 bases, the J end lost 2 bases, and 13 bases lay between the germline ends. The CDR3 spans 15 residues.

This clone was picked up one time. This chain joins TRBV12-5 and TRBJ1-5; TRBD1 agrees at 9 bases. Trimming cost V 6 bases and J 0 bases; bases outside gene matches: 12. CDR3 length: 18 amino acids. Germline lookup yields CDR1 LGHNT and CDR2 FRNRAP. CDR3 sequence: CASGHDRGVEYSNQPQHF. Here the CDR3 DNA reads TGTGCTAGTGGACATGACAGGGGGGTTGAATATAGCAATCAGCCCCAGCATTTT.